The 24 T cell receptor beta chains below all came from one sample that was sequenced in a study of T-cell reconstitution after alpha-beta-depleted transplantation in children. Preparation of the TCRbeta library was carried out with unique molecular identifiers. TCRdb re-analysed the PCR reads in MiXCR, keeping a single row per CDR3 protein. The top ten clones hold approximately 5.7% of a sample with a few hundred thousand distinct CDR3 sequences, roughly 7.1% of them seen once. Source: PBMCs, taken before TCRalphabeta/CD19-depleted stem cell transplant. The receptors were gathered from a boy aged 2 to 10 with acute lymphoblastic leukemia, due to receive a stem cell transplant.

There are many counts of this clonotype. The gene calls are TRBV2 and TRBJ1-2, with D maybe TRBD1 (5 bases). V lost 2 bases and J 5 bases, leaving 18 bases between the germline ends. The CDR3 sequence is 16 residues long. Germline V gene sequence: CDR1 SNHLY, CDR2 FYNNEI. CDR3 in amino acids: CASSEYVGGGSYGYTF. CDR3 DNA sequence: TGTGCCAGCAGTGAATACGTCGGGGGAGGCTCTTATGGCTACACCTTC.

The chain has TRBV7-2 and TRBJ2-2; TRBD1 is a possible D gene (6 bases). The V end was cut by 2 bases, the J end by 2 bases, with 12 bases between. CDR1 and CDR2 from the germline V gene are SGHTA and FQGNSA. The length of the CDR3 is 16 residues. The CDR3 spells CASSLWTESNTGELFF. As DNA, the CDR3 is TGTGCCAGCAGCTTATGGACAGAGAGTAACACCGGGGAGCTGTTTTTT.

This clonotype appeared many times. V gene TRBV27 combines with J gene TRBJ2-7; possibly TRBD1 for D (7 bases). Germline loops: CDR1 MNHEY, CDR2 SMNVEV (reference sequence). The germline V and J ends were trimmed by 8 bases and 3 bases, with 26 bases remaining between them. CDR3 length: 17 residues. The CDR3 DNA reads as TGTGCCAGCGGGCGGCGTAACCCCCCGGGGGACAGCTACGAGCAGTACTTC. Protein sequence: CASGRRNPPGDSYEQYF.

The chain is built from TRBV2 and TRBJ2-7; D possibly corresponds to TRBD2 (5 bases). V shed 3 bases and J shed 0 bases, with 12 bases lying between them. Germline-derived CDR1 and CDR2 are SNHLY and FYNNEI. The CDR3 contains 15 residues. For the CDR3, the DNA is TGTGCCAGCAGTGATTTGGGAGCTTCCTCCTACGAGCAGTACTTC. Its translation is CASSDLGASSYEQYF.

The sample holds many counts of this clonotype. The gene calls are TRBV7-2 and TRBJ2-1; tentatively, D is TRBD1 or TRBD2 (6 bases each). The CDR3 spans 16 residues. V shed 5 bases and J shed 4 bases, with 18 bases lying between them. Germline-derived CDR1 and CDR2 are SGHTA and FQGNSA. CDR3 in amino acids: CASSPGSGGRYNEQFF. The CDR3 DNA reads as TGTGCCAGCAGCCCCGGTTCCGGGGGCCGTTACAATGAGCAGTTCTTC.

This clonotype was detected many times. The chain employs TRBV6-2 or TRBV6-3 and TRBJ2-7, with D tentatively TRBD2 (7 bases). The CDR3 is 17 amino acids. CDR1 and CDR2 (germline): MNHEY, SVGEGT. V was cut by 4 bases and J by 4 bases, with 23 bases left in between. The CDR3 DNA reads TGTGCCAGCAGTTCCCTACCGGCCGGACTAGGGGGATACGAGCAGTACTTC. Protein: CASSSLPAGLGGYEQYF.

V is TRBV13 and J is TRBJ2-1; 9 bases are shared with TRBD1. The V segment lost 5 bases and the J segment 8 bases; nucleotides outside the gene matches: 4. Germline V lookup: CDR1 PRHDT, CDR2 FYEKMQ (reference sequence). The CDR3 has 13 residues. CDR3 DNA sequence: TGTGCCAGCAGCCCGGGACAGGGATATGAGCAGTTCTTC. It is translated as CASSPGQGYEQFF.

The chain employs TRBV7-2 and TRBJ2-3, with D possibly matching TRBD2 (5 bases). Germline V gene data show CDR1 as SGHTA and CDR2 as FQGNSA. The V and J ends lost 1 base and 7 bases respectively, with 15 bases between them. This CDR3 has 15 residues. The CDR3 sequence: CASSLEEAPPNTQYF. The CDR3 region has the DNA TGTGCCAGCAGCTTAGAGGAGGCCCCCCCAAATACGCAGTATTTT.

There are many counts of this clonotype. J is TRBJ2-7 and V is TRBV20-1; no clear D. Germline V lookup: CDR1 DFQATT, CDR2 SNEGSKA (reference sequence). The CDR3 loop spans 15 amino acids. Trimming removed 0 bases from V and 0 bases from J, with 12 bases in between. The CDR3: CSARDLDTFSYEQYF. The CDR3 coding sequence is TGCAGTGCTAGAGATTTAGACACCTTCTCCTACGAGCAGTACTTC.

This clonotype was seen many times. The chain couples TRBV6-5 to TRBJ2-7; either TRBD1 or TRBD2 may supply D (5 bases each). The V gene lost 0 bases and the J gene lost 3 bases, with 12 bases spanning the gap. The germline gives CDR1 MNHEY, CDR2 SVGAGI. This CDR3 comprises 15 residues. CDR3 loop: CASSYSRGLGYEQYF. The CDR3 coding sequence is TGTGCCAGCAGTTACTCGAGGGGCTTAGGCTACGAGCAGTACTTC.

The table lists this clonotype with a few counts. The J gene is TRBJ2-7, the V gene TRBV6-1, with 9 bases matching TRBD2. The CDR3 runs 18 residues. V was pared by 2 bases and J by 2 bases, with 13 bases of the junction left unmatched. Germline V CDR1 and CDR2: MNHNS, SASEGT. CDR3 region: CASSEIRASGIVPYEQYF. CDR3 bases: TGTGCCAGCAGTGAAATTCGGGCTAGCGGGATTGTACCCTACGAGCAGTACTTC.

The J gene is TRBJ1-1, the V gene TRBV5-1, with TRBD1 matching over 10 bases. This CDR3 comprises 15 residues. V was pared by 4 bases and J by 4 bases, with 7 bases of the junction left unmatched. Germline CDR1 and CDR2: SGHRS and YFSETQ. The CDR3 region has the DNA TGCGCCAGCAGCCACGGGACAGGGGAGGGCACTGAAGCTTTCTTT. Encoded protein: CASSHGTGEGTEAFF.

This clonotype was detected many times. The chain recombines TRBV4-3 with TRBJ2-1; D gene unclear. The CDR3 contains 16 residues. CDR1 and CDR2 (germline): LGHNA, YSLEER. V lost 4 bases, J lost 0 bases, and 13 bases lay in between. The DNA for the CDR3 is TGCGCCAGCAGCCCCGAGGTAAGGCCCTCCTACAATGAGCAGTTCTTC. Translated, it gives CASSPEVRPSYNEQFF.

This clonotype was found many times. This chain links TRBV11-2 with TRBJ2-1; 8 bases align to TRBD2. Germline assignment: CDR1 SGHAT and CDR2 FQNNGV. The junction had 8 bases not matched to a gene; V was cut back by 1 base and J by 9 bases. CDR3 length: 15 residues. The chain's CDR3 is CASSLAGGPVSEQFF. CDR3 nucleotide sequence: TGTGCCAGCAGCTTAGCGGGAGGGCCGGTGAGTGAGCAGTTCTTC. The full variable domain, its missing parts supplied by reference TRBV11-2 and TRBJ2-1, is EAGVAQSPRYKIIEKRQSVAFWCNPISGHATLYWYQQILGQGPKLLIQFQNNGVVDDSQLPKDRFSAERLKGVDSTLKIQPAKLEDSAVYLCASSLAGGPVSEQFFGPGTRLTVL.

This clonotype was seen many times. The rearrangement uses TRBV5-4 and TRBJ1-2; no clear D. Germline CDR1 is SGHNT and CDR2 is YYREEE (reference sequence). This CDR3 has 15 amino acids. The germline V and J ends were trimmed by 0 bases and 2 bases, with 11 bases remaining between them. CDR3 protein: CASSLGQVGNYGYTF. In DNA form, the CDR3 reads TGTGCCAGCAGCTTGGGGCAGGTGGGCAACTATGGCTACACCTTC.

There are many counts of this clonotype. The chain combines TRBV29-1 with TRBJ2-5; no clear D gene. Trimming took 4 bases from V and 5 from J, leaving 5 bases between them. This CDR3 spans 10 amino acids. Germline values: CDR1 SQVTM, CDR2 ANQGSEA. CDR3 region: CSVVRETQYF. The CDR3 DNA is TGCAGCGTTGTAAGGGAGACCCAGTACTTC.

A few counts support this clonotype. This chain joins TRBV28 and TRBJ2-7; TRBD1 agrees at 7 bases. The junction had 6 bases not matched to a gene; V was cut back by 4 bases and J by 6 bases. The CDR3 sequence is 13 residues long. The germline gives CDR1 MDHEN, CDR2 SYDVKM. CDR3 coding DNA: TGTGCCAGCAGTTCGGGACAGATCACCGAGCAGTACTTC. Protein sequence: CASSSGQITEQYF. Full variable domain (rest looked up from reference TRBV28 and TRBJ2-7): DVKVTQSSRYLVKRTGEKVFLECVQDMDHENMFWYRQDPGLGLRLIYFSYDVKMKEKGDIPEGYSVSREKKERFSLILESASTNQTSMYLCASSSGQITEQYFGPGTRLTVT.

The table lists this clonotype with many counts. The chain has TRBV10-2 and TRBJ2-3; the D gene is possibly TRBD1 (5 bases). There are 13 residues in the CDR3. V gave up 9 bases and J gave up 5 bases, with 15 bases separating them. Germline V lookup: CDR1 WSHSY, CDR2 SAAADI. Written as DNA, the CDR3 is TGCGCCAGTTACGGCAGGGCGAGAGATACGCAGTATTTT. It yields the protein CASYGRARDTQYF.

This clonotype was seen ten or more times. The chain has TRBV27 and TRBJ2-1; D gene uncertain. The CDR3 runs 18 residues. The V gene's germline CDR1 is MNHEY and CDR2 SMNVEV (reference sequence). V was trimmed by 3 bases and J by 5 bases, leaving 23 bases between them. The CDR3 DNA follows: TGTGCCAGCAGTTTCTCTGCTGTAGCCCCCGTTCCAAACAATGAGCAGTTCTTC. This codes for CASSFSAVAPVPNNEQFF.

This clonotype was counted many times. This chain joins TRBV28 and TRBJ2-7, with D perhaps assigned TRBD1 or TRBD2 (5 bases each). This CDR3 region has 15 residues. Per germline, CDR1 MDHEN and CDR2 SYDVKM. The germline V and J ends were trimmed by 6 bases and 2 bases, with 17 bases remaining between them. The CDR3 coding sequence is TGTGCCAGCAGCCGGGGCCTGGCGCCCCCCTACGAGCAGTACTTC. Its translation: CASSRGLAPPYEQYF. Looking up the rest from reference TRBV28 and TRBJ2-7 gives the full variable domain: DVKVTQSSRYLVKRTGEKVFLECVQDMDHENMFWYRQDPGLGLRLIYFSYDVKMKEKGDIPEGYSVSREKKERFSLILESASTNQTSMYLCASSRGLAPPYEQYFGPGTRLTVT.

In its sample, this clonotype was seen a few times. In DNA form, the CDR3 reads TGTGCCAGCAGTCTAGGGTCCAGGGGCACCCAAGAGACCCAGTACTTC. Translation: CASSLGSRGTQETQYF. This sequence joins TRBV7-9 and TRBJ2-5, with D possibly matching TRBD1 (6 bases). Trimming took off 6 bases at V and 1 base at J, with 18 bases between the two ends. Looked up from germline, CDR1 is SEHNR and CDR2 is FQNEAQ (reference sequence). This CDR3 is built from 16 residues.

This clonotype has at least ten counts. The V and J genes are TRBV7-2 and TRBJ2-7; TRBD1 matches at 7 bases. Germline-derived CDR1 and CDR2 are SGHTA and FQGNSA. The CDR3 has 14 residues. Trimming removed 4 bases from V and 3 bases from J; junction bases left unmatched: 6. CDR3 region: CASSYATGNYEQYF. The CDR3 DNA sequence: TGTGCCAGCAGCTACGCGACAGGGAACTACGAGCAGTACTTC.

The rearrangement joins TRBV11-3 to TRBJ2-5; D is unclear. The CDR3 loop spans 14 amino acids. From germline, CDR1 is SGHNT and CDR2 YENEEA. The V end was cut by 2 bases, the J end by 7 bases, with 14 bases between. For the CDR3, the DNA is TGTGCCAGCAGCTTAAGTGAATTTACGGTGACCCAGTACTTC. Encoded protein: CASSLSEFTVTQYF.

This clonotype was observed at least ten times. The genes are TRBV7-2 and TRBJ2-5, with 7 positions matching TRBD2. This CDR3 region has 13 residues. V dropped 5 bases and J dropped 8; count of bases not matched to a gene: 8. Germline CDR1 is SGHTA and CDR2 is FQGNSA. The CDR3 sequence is CASSQGLGDTQYF. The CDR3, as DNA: TGTGCCAGCAGCCAAGGACTAGGAGATACCCAGTACTTC.